The entry below describes one T cell receptor beta chain. The antigen is undetermined. The J segment lost 3 bases and the V segment lost 5 bases, leaving 12 bases of the junction unmatched. CDR3 length equals 17 residues. Germline V gene data show CDR1 as SGHAT and CDR2 as FQNNGV. These data originate in a study of cytomegalovirus exposure and HLA in healthy donors. General study findings and limits: Earlier analysis found most TCR beta V segments productive about 90% or about 30% of the time.

PCR was performed using 60 Vbeta and 13 Jbeta primers. Produced via immunoSEQ multiplex PCR; TCRdb's table is partial and in-frame only. Among 150,000 or so clones, 85% were seen once, and the ten largest hold 2.3%. This chain connects TRBV11-2 to TRBJ2-4; TRBD1 aligns across 8 bases. Sequencing was done on a sample of PBMCs. This receptor was identified in a woman between 18 and 29 years old in good health and CMV-seronegative. As DNA, the CDR3 is TGTGCCAGCAGCACCTTTACTGGGACAGGTGGCAAAAACATTCAGTACTTC. It codes for CASSTFTGTGGKNIQYF.